This entry lists 24 T cell receptor beta chains sequenced from one sample in a study of cytomegalovirus exposure and HLA in healthy donors. This PCR relied on a set of 60 Vbeta primers and 13 Jbeta primers. Sequenced by immunoSEQ multiplex PCR; TCRdb stores in-frame clones only, minus some. The sample carries around 120,000 clones, approximately 72% recorded once. Sequences were obtained from PBMCs. Receptors originate from a man aged 60 to 75 in good health and CMV-seropositive.

This chain joins TRBV4-1 and TRBJ2-6; 12 nucleotides match TRBD1. With V trimmed by 4 bases and J by 3 bases, 4 bases remained unmatched. Germline V gene data show CDR1 as MGHRA and CDR2 as YSYEKL. The CDR3 totals 17 residues. Here the CDR3 DNA reads TGCGCCAGCAGCCGAGGGACAGGGGGCATTGGGGCCAACGTCCTGACTTTC. It encodes CASSRGTGGIGANVLTF.

The V call is TRBV9, the J call TRBJ2-1; 9 bases map to TRBD2. Germline-derived CDR1 and CDR2 are SGDLS and YYNGEE. Trimming cost V 3 bases and J 5 bases; bases outside gene matches: 6. CDR3 size: 15 residues. CDR3 sequence (DNA): TGTGCCAGCAGCGGGAAGCGGGGGGTTGACAATGAGCAGTTCTTC. This sequence encodes CASSGKRGVDNEQFF.

The genes are TRBV2 and TRBJ1-2; 9 bases map to TRBD1. V was pared by 4 bases and J by 8 bases, with 8 bases of the junction left unmatched. Germline V lookup: CDR1 SNHLY, CDR2 FYNNEI. The length of the CDR3 is 14 residues. The DNA for the CDR3 is TGTGCCAGCAGTGCTCAACAGGGGGCTGGCGGCTACACCTTC. It translates to CASSAQQGAGGYTF.

V gene TRBV27 combines with J gene TRBJ1-1; 9 bases match TRBD1. The V segment lost 0 bases and the J segment 3 bases; nucleotides outside the gene matches: 5. Germline-derived CDR1 and CDR2 are MNHEY and SMNVEV (reference sequence). The CDR3 runs 16 residues. CDR3: CASSLSTGGVDTEAFF. The CDR3 region has the DNA TGTGCCAGCAGTTTATCGACAGGGGGAGTAGACACTGAAGCTTTCTTT.

V is TRBV6-6 and J is TRBJ1-1; the D is unclear. The CDR3 is 15 amino acids. V lost 2 bases, J lost 3 bases, and 13 bases lay in between. In germline, CDR1 is MNHNY, CDR2 SVGAGI (reference sequence). The CDR3 protein is CASSYEGYGDTEAFF. The DNA for the CDR3 is TGTGCCAGCAGTTACGAGGGCTACGGCGACACTGAAGCTTTCTTT.

The V call is TRBV6-6, the J call TRBJ1-1; 7 bases fit TRBD1. From germline, CDR1 is MNHNY and CDR2 SVGAGI (reference sequence). V lost 6 bases, J lost 1 base, and 5 bases stayed unmatched. The CDR3 consists of 14 residues. The DNA of the CDR3 is TGTGCCAGCAGCCTAGAGGGGGCGAACACTGAAGCTTTCTTT. Protein product: CASSLEGANTEAFF.

The chain combines TRBV13 with TRBJ1-3, with a weak D call TRBD1 (5 bases). V lost 1 base and J 4 bases, leaving 11 bases between the germline ends. The CDR3 spans 15 residues. CDR1 and CDR2 from the germline V gene are PRHDT and FYEKMQ (reference sequence). The CDR3 sequence is CASSLERDWGNTIYF. The CDR3 DNA reads TGTGCCAGCAGCTTAGAACGGGACTGGGGAAACACCATATATTTT.

The chain employs TRBV30 and TRBJ1-2; D unresolved. CDR1 GTSNPN and CDR2 SVGIG come from the germline V gene (reference sequence). The CDR3 is 12 amino acids. The V and J ends lost 3 bases and 8 bases respectively, with 13 bases between them. The CDR3 region is CAWRAEAYGYTF. Written as DNA, the CDR3 is TGTGCCTGGAGGGCGGAAGCCTACGGCTACACCTTC.

The CDR3 nucleotides read TGTGCCAGCACCATATCGACAGGGAACTATGGCTACACCTTC. This encodes CASTISTGNYGYTF. J is TRBJ1-2 and V is TRBV6-5; 7 bases are a match to TRBD1. The germline CDR1 and CDR2 sequences are MNHEY and SVGAGI. The CDR3 is 14 residues long. The J segment lost 2 bases and the V segment lost 7 bases, leaving 7 bases of the junction unmatched.

This rearrangement joins TRBV6-6 to TRBJ1-6, with D possibly TRBD1 on 5 matching bases. The CDR3 consists of 14 residues. Per the germline V gene, CDR1 is MNHNY and CDR2 is SVGAGI (reference sequence). V was trimmed by 10 bases and J by 8 bases, leaving 18 bases between them. The CDR3 spells CAIRPGGGYSPLHF. The CDR3 DNA reads as TGTGCCATCAGACCCGGGGGTGGATATTCACCCCTCCACTTT.

The chain employs TRBV6-1 and TRBJ1-2; perhaps TRBD1 as D (6 bases). The ends were cut back, 6 bases at V and 3 bases at J, with 11 bases in the middle. CDR1 and CDR2 (germline): MNHNS, SASEGT. The CDR3 has 13 amino acids. The DNA of the CDR3 is TGTGCCAGCAGGAAGGGGGTAGACTATGGCTACACCTTC. This translates into CASRKGVDYGYTF.

Details on this clone: The germline gene is not matched at one end of the junction; a read error may be the cause. The rearrangement uses TRBV7-8 and TRBJ2-7, with 9 positions matching TRBD1. This CDR3 contains 15 residues. Looked up from germline, CDR1 is SGHVS and CDR2 is FQNEAQ. The CDR3 region is CASSPRVQGAPLGNF. The CDR3 bases are TGTGCCAGCAGCCCTCGCGTACAGGGGGCCCCCCTTGGGAACTTC.

The count of this clone is one. This chain links TRBV7-2 with TRBJ1-2; D is ambiguous. Trimming stripped 4 bases from V and 4 bases from J, with 10 bases between. The CDR3 runs 13 residues. The germline gives CDR1 SGHTA, CDR2 FQGNSA. CDR3 nucleotide sequence: TGTGCCAGCAGCTCACAAGTGGTCTATGGCTACACCTTC. Protein sequence: CASSSQVVYGYTF.

The genes are TRBV6-5 and TRBJ2-7, with 8 positions matching TRBD1. The ends lost 2 bases at V and 7 bases at J; junction bases unmatched: 7. CDR1 is MNHEY and CDR2 is SVGAGI in the germline V gene. This CDR3 is built from 14 residues. The CDR3 nucleotides are TGTGCCAGCAGTTACGGGCAGGGGGCAGGGGAGCAGTACTTC. It yields the protein CASSYGQGAGEQYF.

This rearrangement joins TRBV5-5 to TRBJ2-7; D possibly corresponds to TRBD1 (6 bases). The germline V and J ends were trimmed by 4 bases and 6 bases, with 17 bases remaining between them. Germline CDR1 and CDR2: SGHKS and YYEKEE (reference sequence). This CDR3 is 14 amino acids long. Here the CDR3 DNA reads TGTGCCAGCAGCATATCCACAGGGCGGTCCGAGCAGTACTTC. Translating it yields CASSISTGRSEQYF.

The chain has TRBV5-4 and TRBJ1-4; D unresolved. This CDR3 is built from 15 residues. V lost 4 bases and J 0 bases, leaving 10 bases between the germline ends. From germline, CDR1 is SGHNT and CDR2 YYREEE (reference sequence). The chain's CDR3 is CASSRQLATNEKLFF. As DNA, the CDR3 is TGTGCCAGCAGCCGCCAGCTAGCAACTAATGAAAAACTGTTTTTT.

This clone is a singleton in its sample. The genes are TRBV7-9 and TRBJ2-7, with a tentative D call TRBD2 (5 bases). V shed 2 bases and J shed 6 bases, with 14 bases lying between them. The germline V gene encodes CDR1 SEHNR and CDR2 FQNEAQ (reference sequence). The CDR3 extends over 14 amino acids. The DNA of the CDR3 is TGTGCCAGCAGCTTAAGTAATCGTGGAGGCGAGCAGTACTTC. Amino acid sequence: CASSLSNRGGEQYF.

This chain uses TRBV27 with TRBJ2-5; D gene uncertain. The end of the DNA aligns better with TRBJ2-7, so the J call may be wrong. Germline CDR1 MNHEY, CDR2 SMNVEV (reference sequence). The CDR3 extends over 12 amino acids. CDR3 sequence reads: CASSPSSYEQYF. In DNA form, the CDR3 reads TGTGCCAGCAGCCCGAGCTCCTACGAGCAGTACTTC.

The chain carries TRBV27 and TRBJ2-2; D perhaps matches TRBD1 (5 bases). The CDR3 contains 15 residues. Germline V gives CDR1 MNHEY, CDR2 SMNVEV (reference sequence). V lost 2 bases and J lost 5, with 12 bases in between. This CDR3 reads CASSLTTGRTGELFF. The CDR3, as DNA: TGTGCCAGCAGTTTAACAACAGGTAGAACCGGGGAGCTGTTTTTT.

The J gene is TRBJ1-2, the V gene TRBV6-5, with D perhaps TRBD1 (5 bases). The CDR3 length is 13 residues. In germline, CDR1 is MNHEY, CDR2 SVGAGI. V shed 6 bases and J shed 8 bases, with 16 bases lying between them. The CDR3 loop reads CASRGGERSGYTF. The CDR3 DNA follows: TGTGCCAGCAGAGGAGGGGAGCGAAGCGGCTACACCTTC.

The CDR3 DNA reads as TGTGCCAGCAGTTATCGGGGGTTGGACACTGAAGCTTTCTTT. It specifies CASSYRGLDTEAFF. This rearrangement joins TRBV6-5 to TRBJ1-1; D perhaps matches TRBD1 (5 bases). The CDR3 sequence is 14 residues long. Trimming removed 3 bases at V and 3 bases at J, with 11 bases between. The germline V gene encodes CDR1 MNHEY and CDR2 SVGAGI.

This clone appeared a single time. The rearrangement links TRBV28 to TRBJ1-2, with no clear D. V lost 9 bases, J lost 6 bases, and 17 bases lay in between. The CDR3 has 13 amino acids. The V gene's germline CDR1 is MDHEN and CDR2 SYDVKM. CDR3 amino acids: CASLNRGRDGYTF. CDR3 bases: TGTGCCAGTCTCAACCGCGGGAGAGATGGCTACACCTTC.

V is TRBV6-1 and J is TRBJ2-5; the D is unclear. This CDR3 has 15 amino acids. The germline CDR1 and CDR2 sequences are MNHNS and SASEGT. V was pared by 1 base and J by 9 bases, with 18 bases between. In DNA, the CDR3 is TGTGCCAGCAGTGAAGGGGTCTGGCCCGGTGCGGCCCAGTACTTC. It is translated as CASSEGVWPGAAQYF.

This clone is a singleton in its sample. The chain couples TRBV23-1 to TRBJ2-5; the D gene is possibly TRBD2 (5 bases). TRBV23-1 is designated an ORF whose function remains uncertain. The CDR3 is 15 residues long. V lost 4 bases and J 2 bases, leaving 14 bases between the germline ends. The CDR3 DNA reads as TGCGCCAGCAGTCCCCAGCGGTGTCTTCAAGAGACCCAGTACTTC. Translated, it gives CASSPQRCLQETQYF.